This TCR beta chain was recovered during a study of blood T cell repertoires in COVID-19. Study at large: T cells, B-cell-depleted T cells, or PBMCs provided the cDNA or gDNA that served as material.

Original processing methods: Amplification of reference gene primers was used by the study to estimate nucleated cell counts. Profiled with immunoSEQ multiplex PCR; TCRdb holds only in-frame clones, not every one. The D gene and trimming were derived from the DNA, and the V and J assignments and clone size from that table. Of 250,000 to 400,000 clones in the sample, roughly 85% were seen once. The CDR3 is made up of 14 amino acids. V lost 4 bases to trimming and J lost 5 bases, with 14 bases between them. The V gene's germline CDR1 is MNHEY and CDR2 SVGAGI. Within 2 weeks before study entry, exposed participants met a COVID-19 case.

The genes are TRBV6-5 and TRBJ1-2; D gene ambiguous. The TCR originated in a young woman who had been exposed to COVID-19. The sequenced sample was PBMCs or T cells enriched from blood (not recorded which). Here the CDR3 DNA reads TGTGCCAGCAGTTCCCCACCACAAACGTATGGCTACACCTTC. It specifies CASSSPPQTYGYTF.